Sequencing of this T cell receptor beta chain was carried out in a study of shared clonotypes between healthy human individuals. CDR3 length: 14 amino acids. Germline V lookup: CDR1 MDHEN, CDR2 SYDVKM. V was pared by 2 bases and J by 10 bases, with 12 bases between. Only in-frame clones appear in the TCRdb table, and some are missing; sequencing was by immunoSEQ multiplex PCR. The sample holds 2 million to 3 million clones; roughly 93% are singletons and the top ten take roughly 0.36%. The receptor comes from a man aged 18 to 30 in good health. Some clones in this sample may be carry-over from other donors' samples. The chain carries TRBV28 and TRBJ1-6; a possible D gene is TRBD1 (6 bases). Input material: naive CD4+ T cells from PBMCs. Subset denoted: CD45RA+ positively selected. The CDR3 is CASSLIRGWSPLHF. Here the CDR3 DNA reads TGTGCCAGCAGTTTAATTAGGGGGTGGTCACCCCTCCACTTT.